This is a list of T cell receptor beta chains from one sample in a study of T-cell reconstitution after alpha-beta-depleted transplantation in children. One entry per CDR3 protein, called by TCRdb with MiXCR from the PCR reads. The sample records about 980,000 distinct CDR3 sequences, about 29% being singletons. Sequencing was performed on PBMCs, mostly from graft donor cells, taken 360 days after TCRalphabeta/CD19-depleted stem cell transplant. The origin of the receptors is a boy under two years old who had a stem cell transplant for SCID, so the T cells may come from the graft donor. The CDR3 runs from the conserved cysteine through the conserved F or W. The order of the fields is clone size, D gene, J gene, V gene, CDR3 protein, CDR3 DNA. A D gene is named only where the DNA matches it firmly. Rows give clone size only sometimes, using once, few, many, or a class for an expanded clone.

- | TRBD2 | TRBJ2-2 | TRBV5-1 | CASSPASGITGELFF | TGCGCCAGCAGTCCCGCTAGCGGGATCACCGGGGAGCTGTTTTTT
few | - | TRBJ1-2 | TRBV20-1 | CSAREGGRSYGYTF | TGCAGTGCTAGAGAAGGGGGGAGATCCTATGGCTACACCTTC
- | - | TRBJ1-1 | TRBV20-1 | CSARVFGFNTEAFF | TGCAGTGCTAGAGTGTTCGGGTTTAACACTGAAGCTTTCTTT
few | - | TRBJ1-1 | TRBV2 | CACGALKGTEAFF | TGTGCGTGCGGGGCCCTAAAGGGGACTGAAGCTTTCTTT
- | - | TRBJ1-2 | TRBV4-1 | CASSQTTLGGYTF | TGCGCCAGCAGCCAGACTACTCTCGGGGGCTACACCTTC
few | TRBD2 | TRBJ2-1 | TRBV5-1 | CASSLVLSGRNNEQFF | TGCGCCAGCAGCTTGGTCCTTAGCGGGCGCAACAATGAGCAGTTCTTC
- | TRBD2 | TRBJ2-1 | TRBV3-1 | CASSLYRDYKNEQFF | TGTGCCAGCAGCCTTTACCGGGACTATAAGAATGAGCAGTTCTTC
- | - | TRBJ2-3 | TRBV7-9 | CASSPRRGVSTDTQYF | TGTGCCAGCAGCCCCCGTCGAGGGGTTAGCACAGATACGCAGTATTTT
few | - | TRBJ2-1 | TRBV5-1 | CASSFSLARSYNEQFF | TGCGCCAGCAGCTTCTCGCTGGCCCGCTCCTACAATGAGCAGTTCTTC
many | TRBD2 | TRBJ2-3 | TRBV29-1 | CSVEGPERGGIWAQYF | TGCAGCGTTGAAGGCCCCGAGCGGGGTGGTATTTGGGCGCAGTATTTT
- | - | TRBJ1-2 | TRBV28 | CASLMRGRDYGYTF | TGTGCCAGCCTAATGAGGGGAAGGGACTATGGCTACACCTTC
few | TRBD2 | TRBJ2-3 | TRBV5-1 | CASSPAGGGGTDTQYF | TGCGCCAGCAGCCCAGCTGGCGGGGGGGGCACAGATACGCAGTATTTT
- | - | TRBJ1-4 | TRBV3-1 | CASSLRGNNEKLFF | TGTGCCAGCAGCCTTCGGGGAAATAATGAAAAACTGTTTTTT
- | - | TRBJ1-6 | TRBV7-9 | CASSLVGQARAPLHF | TGTGCCAGCAGCTTAGTGGGACAAGCCAGGGCACCCCTCCACTTT
- | - | TRBJ2-7 | TRBV7-9 | CASSLALRGHLGEQYF | TGTGCCAGCAGCTTAGCGCTCCGGGGACATTTAGGGGAGCAGTACTTC
- | TRBD1 | TRBJ1-1 | TRBV6-2/TRBV6-3 | CASRPRQGYTEAFF | TGTGCCAGCAGGCCCCGACAGGGATACACTGAAGCTTTCTTT
- | - | TRBJ1-1 | TRBV29-1 | CSVERQLNTEAFF | TGCAGCGTTGAACGACAGCTGAACACTGAAGCTTTCTTT
few | - | TRBJ2-1 | TRBV20-1 | CSATPSSNRYNEQFF | TGCAGTGCTACCCCGAGCTCCAACAGATACAATGAGCAGTTCTTC
many | TRBD1 | TRBJ2-7 | TRBV4-2 | CASSQEGGQEAYEQYF | TGTGCCAGCAGCCAAGAGGGGGGACAGGAAGCCTACGAGCAGTACTTC
- | - | TRBJ1-1 | TRBV4-2 | CASSQGVTGGKNTEAFF | TGTGCCAGCAGCCAAGGGGTGACAGGCGGAAAGAACACTGAAGCTTTCTTT
- | - | TRBJ2-7 | TRBV7-2 | CASSLEPPPNEQYF | TGTGCCAGCAGCTTAGAACCGCCGCCCAACGAGCAGTACTTC
few | - | TRBJ2-1 | TRBV24-1 | CATSEQGFNEQFF | TGTGCCACCAGTGAGCAGGGTTTCAATGAGCAGTTCTTC
- | - | TRBJ1-2 | TRBV20-1 | CSASGGTGLNYGYTF | TGCAGTGCTAGCGGGGGAACAGGGTTGAACTATGGCTACACCTTC
- | TRBD2 | TRBJ2-3 | TRBV11-2 | CASSRRGDSGGKTDTQYF | TGTGCCAGCAGCCGGCGGGGAGATAGCGGGGGGAAGACAGATACGCAGTATTTT
- | TRBD1 | TRBJ1-1 | TRBV6-1 | CASRLGTDRTEAFF | TGTGCCAGCAGGTTGGGGACAGACCGGACTGAAGCTTTCTTT
- | - | TRBJ1-2 | TRBV7-2 | CASSTDSVFYGYTF | TGTGCCAGCAGCACCGACAGCGTCTTCTATGGCTACACCTTC
few | - | TRBJ1-1 | TRBV5-1 | CASSLTGLVDTEAFF | TGCGCCAGCAGCTTGACAGGGTTAGTGGACACTGAAGCTTTCTTT
- | - | TRBJ2-1 | TRBV20-1 | CSARRGGSSYNEQFF | TGCAGTGCTCGACGCGGGGGCTCCTCCTACAATGAGCAGTTCTTC
- | - | TRBJ1-5 | TRBV6-1 | CASSHLLRTVNQPQHF | TGTGCCAGCAGCCATTTGTTAAGGACAGTGAATCAGCCCCAGCATTTT
- | TRBD1 | TRBJ1-2 | TRBV7-9 | CASSFSPIQGADYGYTF | TGTGCCAGCAGCTTTAGTCCGATACAGGGGGCAGACTATGGCTACACCTTC
few | TRBD1 | TRBJ1-2 | TRBV20-1 | CSATGGRFDGYTF | TGCAGTGCGACAGGGGGCCGCTTCGATGGCTACACCTTC
- | - | TRBJ2-6 | TRBV10-2 | CASSRGGDGANVLTF | TGCGCCTCCAGCAGGGGTGGGGACGGGGCCAACGTCCTGACTTTC
- | - | TRBJ1-1 | TRBV6-5 | CASTREGIEAFF | TGTGCCAGCACCCGGGAGGGTATTGAAGCTTTCTTT
- | TRBD1 | TRBJ1-5 | TRBV6-1 | CASRTGGPHQPQHF | TGTGCCAGCAGGACAGGGGGCCCCCATCAGCCCCAGCATTTT
- | - | TRBJ2-3 | TRBV28 | CASRPTGPDTQYF | TGTGCCAGCAGGCCTACAGGGCCAGATACGCAGTATTTT
few | - | TRBJ2-7 | TRBV2 | CASRGFTGKVRYEQYF | TGTGCCAGCAGGGGCTTTACAGGGAAGGTTCGTTACGAGCAGTACTTC
- | - | TRBJ1-1 | TRBV4-1 | CASSQRVGLNTEAFF | TGCGCCAGCAGCCAAAGGGTCGGGCTGAACACTGAAGCTTTCTTT
many | - | TRBJ2-3 | TRBV27 | CASSLSRGADTQYF | TGTGCCAGCAGTTTATCGAGGGGGGCAGATACGCAGTATTTT
- | - | TRBJ2-5 | TRBV5-1 | CASSFESWGSKETQYF | TGCGCCAGCAGCTTTGAGTCTTGGGGATCTAAAGAGACCCAGTACTTC
- | - | TRBJ2-2 | TRBV20-1 | CSARVIAGELFF | TGCAGTGCTAGAGTCATCGCCGGGGAGCTGTTTTTT
- | - | TRBJ1-1 | TRBV12-3/TRBV12-4 | CASSLRFGEAFF | TGTGCCAGCAGTTTACGCTTCGGGGAAGCTTTCTTT
- | TRBD2 | TRBJ2-3 | TRBV4-1 | CASSQIAGPSTDTQYF | TGCGCCAGCAGCCAAATAGCGGGGCCGAGCACAGATACGCAGTATTTT
- | - | TRBJ1-5 | TRBV10-3 | CAISEYNQPQHF | TGTGCCATCAGTGAGTACAATCAGCCCCAGCATTTT
few | - | TRBJ2-7 | TRBV4-3 | CASSQERSPPYEQYF | TGCGCCAGCAGCCAAGAAAGAAGCCCTCCCTACGAGCAGTACTTC
- | TRBD2 | TRBJ2-7 | TRBV20-1 | CSARGGVAGGPSSYEQYF | TGCAGTGCTAGAGGAGGGGTAGCGGGGGGCCCTAGCTCCTACGAGCAGTACTTC
- | TRBD1 | TRBJ2-7 | TRBV6-1 | CASKVAGTGSYEQYF | TGTGCCAGCAAGGTAGCAGGGACAGGCTCCTACGAGCAGTACTTC